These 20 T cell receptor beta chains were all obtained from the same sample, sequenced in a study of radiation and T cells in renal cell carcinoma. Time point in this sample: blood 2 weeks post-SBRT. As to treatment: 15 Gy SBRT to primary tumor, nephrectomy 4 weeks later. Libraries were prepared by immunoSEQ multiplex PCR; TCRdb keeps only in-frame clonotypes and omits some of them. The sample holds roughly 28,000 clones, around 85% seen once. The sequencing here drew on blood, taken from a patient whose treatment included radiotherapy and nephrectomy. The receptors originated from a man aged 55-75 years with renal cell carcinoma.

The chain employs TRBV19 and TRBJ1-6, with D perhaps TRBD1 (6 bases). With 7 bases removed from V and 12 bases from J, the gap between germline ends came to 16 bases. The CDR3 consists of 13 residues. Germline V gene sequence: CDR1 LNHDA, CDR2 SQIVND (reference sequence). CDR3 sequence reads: CASTAHRALPLHF. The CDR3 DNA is TGTGCCAGTACCGCCCACAGGGCTTTACCCCTCCACTTT.

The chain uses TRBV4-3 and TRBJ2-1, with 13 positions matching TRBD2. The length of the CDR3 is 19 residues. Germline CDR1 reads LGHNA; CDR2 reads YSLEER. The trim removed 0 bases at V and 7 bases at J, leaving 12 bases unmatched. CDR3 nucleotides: TGCGCCAGCAGCCAAGATGCCGGACTAGCGGGAGTACTTGTGAATGAGCAGTTCTTC. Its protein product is CASSQDAGLAGVLVNEQFF.

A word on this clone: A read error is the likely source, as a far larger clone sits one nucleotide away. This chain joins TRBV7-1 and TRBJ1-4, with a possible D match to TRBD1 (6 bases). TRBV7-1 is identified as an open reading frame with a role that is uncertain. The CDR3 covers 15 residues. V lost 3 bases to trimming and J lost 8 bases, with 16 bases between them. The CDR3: CASSSPSRGEEKLFF. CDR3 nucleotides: TGTGCCAGCAGCTCCCCGTCCAGGGGCGAGGAAAAACTGTTTTTT.

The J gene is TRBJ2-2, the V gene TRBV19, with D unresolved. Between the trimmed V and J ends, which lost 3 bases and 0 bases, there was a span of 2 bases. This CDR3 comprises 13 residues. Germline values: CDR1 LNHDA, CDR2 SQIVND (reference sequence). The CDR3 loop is CASSMANTGELFF. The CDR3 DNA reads TGTGCCAGTAGTATGGCGAACACCGGGGAGCTGTTTTTT.

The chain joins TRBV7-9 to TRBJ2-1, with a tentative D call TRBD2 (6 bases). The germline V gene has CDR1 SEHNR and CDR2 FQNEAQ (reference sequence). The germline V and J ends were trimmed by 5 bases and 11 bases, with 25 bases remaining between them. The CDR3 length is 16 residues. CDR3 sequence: CASSLLSRDGGFKQFF. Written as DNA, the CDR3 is TGTGCCAGCAGCCTACTCTCGAGGGACGGGGGTTTTAAGCAGTTCTTC.

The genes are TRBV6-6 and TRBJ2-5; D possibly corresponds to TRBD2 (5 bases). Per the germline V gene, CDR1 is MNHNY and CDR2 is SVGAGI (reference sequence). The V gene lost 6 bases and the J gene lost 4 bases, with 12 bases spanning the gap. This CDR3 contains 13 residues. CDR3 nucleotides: TGTGCCAGCAGCTTTGACGGAGGAGAGACCCAGTACTTC. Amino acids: CASSFDGGETQYF.

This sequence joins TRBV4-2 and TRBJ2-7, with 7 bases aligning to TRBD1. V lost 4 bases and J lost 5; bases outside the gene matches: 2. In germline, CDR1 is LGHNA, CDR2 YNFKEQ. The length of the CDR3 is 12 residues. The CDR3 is CASSLDRDEQYF. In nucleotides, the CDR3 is TGTGCCAGCAGCCTCGACAGGGACGAGCAGTACTTC.

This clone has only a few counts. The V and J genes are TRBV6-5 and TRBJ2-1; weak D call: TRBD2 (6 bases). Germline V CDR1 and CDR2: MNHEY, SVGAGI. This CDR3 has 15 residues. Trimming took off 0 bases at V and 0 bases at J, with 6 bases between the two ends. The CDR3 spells CASSYSSGSYNEQFF. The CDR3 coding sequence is TGTGCCAGCAGTTACTCTAGCGGCTCCTACAATGAGCAGTTCTTC.

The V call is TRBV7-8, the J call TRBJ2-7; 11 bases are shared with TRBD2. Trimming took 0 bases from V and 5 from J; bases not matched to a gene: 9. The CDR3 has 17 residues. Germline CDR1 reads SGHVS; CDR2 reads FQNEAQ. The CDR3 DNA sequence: TGTGCCAGCAGCTTAGCGAGAGTAACTAGCGGGAGCCACGAGCAGTACTTC. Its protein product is CASSLARVTSGSHEQYF. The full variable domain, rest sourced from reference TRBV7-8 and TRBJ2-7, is GAGVSQSPRYKVAKRGQDVALRCDPISGHVSLFWYQQALGQGPEFLTYFQNEAQLDKSGLPSDRFFAERPEGSVSTLKIQRTQQEDSAVYLCASSLARVTSGSHEQYFGPGTRLTVT.

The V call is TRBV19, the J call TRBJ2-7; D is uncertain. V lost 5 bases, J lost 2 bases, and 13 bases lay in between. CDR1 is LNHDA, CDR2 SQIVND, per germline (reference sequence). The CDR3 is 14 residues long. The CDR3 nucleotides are TGTGCCAGTAGTCCGCAATTCCCTCCCTACGAGCAGTACTTC. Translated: CASSPQFPPYEQYF.

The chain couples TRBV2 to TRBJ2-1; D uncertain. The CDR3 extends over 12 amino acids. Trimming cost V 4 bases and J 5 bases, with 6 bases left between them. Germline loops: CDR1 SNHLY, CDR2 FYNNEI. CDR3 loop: CASSALDNEQFF. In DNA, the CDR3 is TGTGCCAGCAGTGCCCTTGACAATGAGCAGTTCTTC. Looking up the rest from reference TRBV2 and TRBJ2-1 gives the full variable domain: EPEVTQTPSHQVTQMGQEVILRCVPISNHLYFYWYRQILGQKVEFLVSFYNNEISEKSEIFDDQFSVERPDGSNFTLKIRSTKLEDSAMYFCASSALDNEQFFGPGTRLTVL.

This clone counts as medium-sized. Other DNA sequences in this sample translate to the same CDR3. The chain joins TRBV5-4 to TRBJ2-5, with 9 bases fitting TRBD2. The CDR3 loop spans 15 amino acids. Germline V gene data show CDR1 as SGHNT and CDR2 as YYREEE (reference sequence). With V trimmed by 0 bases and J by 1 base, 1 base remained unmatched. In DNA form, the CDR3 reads TGTGCCAGCAGCTTGGTACTAGCGGGCCAAGAGACCCAGTACTTC. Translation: CASSLVLAGQETQYF.

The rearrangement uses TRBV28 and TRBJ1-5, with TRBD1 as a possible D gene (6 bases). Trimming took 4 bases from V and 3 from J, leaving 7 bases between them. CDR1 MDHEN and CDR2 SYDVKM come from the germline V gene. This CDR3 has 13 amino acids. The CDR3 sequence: CASSWTVNQPQHF. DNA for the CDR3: TGTGCCAGCAGTTGGACAGTCAATCAGCCCCAGCATTTT.

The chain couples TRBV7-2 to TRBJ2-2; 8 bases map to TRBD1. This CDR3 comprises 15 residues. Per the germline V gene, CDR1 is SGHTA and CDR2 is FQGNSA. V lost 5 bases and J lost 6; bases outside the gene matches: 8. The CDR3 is CASSMDRVVAGELFF. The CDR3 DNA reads TGTGCCAGCAGCATGGACAGGGTTGTTGCCGGGGAGCTGTTTTTT.

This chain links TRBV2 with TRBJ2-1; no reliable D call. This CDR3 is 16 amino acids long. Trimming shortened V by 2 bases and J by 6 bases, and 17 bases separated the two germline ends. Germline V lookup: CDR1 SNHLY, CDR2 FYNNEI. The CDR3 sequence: CASSEWGPVTPNEQFF. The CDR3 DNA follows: TGTGCCAGCAGTGAATGGGGTCCCGTTACCCCCAATGAGCAGTTCTTC.

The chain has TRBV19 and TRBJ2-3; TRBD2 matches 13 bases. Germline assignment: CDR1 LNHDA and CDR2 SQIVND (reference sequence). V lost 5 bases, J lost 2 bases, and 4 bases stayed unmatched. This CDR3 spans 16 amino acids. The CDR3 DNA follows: TGTGCCAGTAGTGGACTAGCGGGAGTAAACACAGATACGCAGTATTTT. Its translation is CASSGLAGVNTDTQYF.

DNA for the CDR3: TGCAGCGTCCTGACGAAGTACACCTACGAGCAGTACTTC. Its translation: CSVLTKYTYEQYF. The gene calls are TRBV29-1 and TRBJ2-7, with D unresolved. The CDR3 has 13 amino acids. V was pared by 6 bases and J by 2 bases, with 14 bases between. Germline-derived CDR1 and CDR2 are SQVTM and ANQGSEA.

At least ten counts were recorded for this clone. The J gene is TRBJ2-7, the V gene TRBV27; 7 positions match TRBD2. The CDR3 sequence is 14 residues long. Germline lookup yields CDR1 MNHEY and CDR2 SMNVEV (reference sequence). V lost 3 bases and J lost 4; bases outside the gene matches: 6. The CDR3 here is CASSFGGGEYEQYF. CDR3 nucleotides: TGTGCCAGCAGTTTCGGCGGGGGAGAGTACGAGCAGTACTTC.

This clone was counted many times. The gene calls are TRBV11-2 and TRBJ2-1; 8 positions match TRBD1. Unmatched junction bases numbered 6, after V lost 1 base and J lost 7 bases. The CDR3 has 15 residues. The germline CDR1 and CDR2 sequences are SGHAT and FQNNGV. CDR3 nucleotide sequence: TGTGCCAGCAGCTTAGCAGGGGGCTTCCTTAATGAGCAGTTCTTC. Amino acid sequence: CASSLAGGFLNEQFF.

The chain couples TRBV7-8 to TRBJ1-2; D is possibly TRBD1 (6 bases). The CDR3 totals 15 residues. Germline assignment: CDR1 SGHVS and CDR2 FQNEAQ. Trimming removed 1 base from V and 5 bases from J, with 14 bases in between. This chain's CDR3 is CASSLVEGVGYGYTF. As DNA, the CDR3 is TGTGCCAGCAGCTTAGTCGAGGGGGTCGGGTATGGCTACACCTTC.